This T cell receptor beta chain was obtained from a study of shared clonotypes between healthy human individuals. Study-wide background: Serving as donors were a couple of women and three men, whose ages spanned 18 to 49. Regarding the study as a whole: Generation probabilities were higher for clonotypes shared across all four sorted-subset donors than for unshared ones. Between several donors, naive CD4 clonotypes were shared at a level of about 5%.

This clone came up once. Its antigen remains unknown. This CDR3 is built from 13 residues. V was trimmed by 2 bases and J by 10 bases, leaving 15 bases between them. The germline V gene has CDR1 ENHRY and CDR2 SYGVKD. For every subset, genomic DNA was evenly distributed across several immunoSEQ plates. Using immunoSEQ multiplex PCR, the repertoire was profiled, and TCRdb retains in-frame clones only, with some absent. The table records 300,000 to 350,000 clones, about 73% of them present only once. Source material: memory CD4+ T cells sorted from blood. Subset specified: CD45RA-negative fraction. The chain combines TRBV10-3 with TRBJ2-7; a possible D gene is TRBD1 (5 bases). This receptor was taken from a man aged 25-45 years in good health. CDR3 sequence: CAISEAKTVPQYF. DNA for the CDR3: TGTGCCATCAGTGAGGCCAAGACAGTCCCCCAGTACTTC.